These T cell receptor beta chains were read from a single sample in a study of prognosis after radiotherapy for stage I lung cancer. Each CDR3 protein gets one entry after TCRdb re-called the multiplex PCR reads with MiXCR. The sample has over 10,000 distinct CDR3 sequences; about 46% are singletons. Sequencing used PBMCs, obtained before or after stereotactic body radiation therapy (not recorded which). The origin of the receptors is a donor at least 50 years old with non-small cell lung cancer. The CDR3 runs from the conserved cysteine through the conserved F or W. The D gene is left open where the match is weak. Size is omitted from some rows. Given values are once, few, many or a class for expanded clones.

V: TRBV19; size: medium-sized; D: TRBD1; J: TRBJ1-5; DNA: TGTGCCAGTAGTATTGGACAGGGGAATCAGCCCCAGCATTTT; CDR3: CASSIGQGNQPQHF
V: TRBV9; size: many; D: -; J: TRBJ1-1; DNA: TGTGCCAGCAGCCCCCGACAGAGCGGGAACACTGAAGCTTTCTTT; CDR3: CASSPRQSGNTEAFF
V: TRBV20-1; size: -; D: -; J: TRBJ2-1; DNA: TGCAGTGCTAGGGATGGGGGAGGTCAGTTTGAGCAGTTCTTC; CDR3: CSARDGGGQFEQFF
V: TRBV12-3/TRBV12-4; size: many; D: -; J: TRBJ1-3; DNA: TGTGCCAGCAGTTTGGGCGGATCTGGAAACACCATATATTTT; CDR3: CASSLGGSGNTIYF
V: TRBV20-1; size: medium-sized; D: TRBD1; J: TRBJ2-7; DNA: TGCAGTGCTAGACGGACAGGCGCCATCTCCTACGAGCAGTACTTC; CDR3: CSARRTGAISYEQYF
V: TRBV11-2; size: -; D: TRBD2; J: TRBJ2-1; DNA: TGTGCCAGCAGCCCGAGGCTAGGAGCCATAGCGGGAAATGAGCAGTTCTTC; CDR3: CASSPRLGAIAGNEQFF
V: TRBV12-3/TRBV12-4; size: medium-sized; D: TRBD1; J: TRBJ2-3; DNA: TGTGCCAGCAGCTCCTGGACAGGGGAAGATACGCAGTATTTT; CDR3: CASSSWTGEDTQYF
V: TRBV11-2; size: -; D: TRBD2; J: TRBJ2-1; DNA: TGTGCCAGCAGCTTAAGGAATCTAGCGGGGGGCTACAATGAGCAGTTCTTC; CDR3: CASSLRNLAGGYNEQFF
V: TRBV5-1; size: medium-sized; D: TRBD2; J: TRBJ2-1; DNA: TGCGCCAGCAGCTCCGTAGCGGGAGTAGGCTACAATGAGCAGTTCTTC; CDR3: CASSSVAGVGYNEQFF
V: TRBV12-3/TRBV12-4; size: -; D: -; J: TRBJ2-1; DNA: TGTGCCAGCAGTTTAGAGACGAACCTAGAGCAGTTCTTC; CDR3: CASSLETNLEQFF
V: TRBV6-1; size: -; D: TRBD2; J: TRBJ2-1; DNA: TGTGCCAGCAGATCCGGGACTAGCCCATACAATGAGCAGTTC; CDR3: CASRSGTSPYNEQF
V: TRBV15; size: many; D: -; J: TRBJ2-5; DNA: TGTGCCACCAGCAGAGATGGACAGTCCCAAGAGACCCAGTACTTC; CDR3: CATSRDGQSQETQYF
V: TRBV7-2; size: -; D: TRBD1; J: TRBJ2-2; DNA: TGTGCCAGCAGCCGACGACAGGGGGTCCTCTGGGAGCTGTTTTTT; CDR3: CASSRRQGVLWELFF
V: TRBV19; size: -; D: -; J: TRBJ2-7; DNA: TGTGCCAGTAGTACCGATCTGAGCGCACCCTACGAGCAGTACTTC; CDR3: CASSTDLSAPYEQYF
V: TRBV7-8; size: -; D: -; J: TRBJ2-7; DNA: TGTGCCAGCAGCGAAAACAACTACGAGCAGTACTTC; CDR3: CASSENNYEQYF
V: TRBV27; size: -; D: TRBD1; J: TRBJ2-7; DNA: TGTGCCAGCATCAGGGGGGAGCAGTACTTC; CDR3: CASIRGEQYF
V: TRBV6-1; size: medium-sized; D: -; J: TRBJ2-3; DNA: TGTGCCAGCAGTGACAGGACTCCTAGCACAGATACGCAGTATTTT; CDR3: CASSDRTPSTDTQYF
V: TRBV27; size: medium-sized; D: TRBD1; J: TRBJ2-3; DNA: TGTGCCAGCAGTCGGGACAGGTTGGCAGATACGCAGTATTTT; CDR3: CASSRDRLADTQYF
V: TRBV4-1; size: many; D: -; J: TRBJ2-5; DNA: TGCGCCAGCAGCCAGACCAGGGACTTCCAAGAGACCCAGTACTTC; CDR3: CASSQTRDFQETQYF
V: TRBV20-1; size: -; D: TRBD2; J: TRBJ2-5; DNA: TGCAGTGCTAGTCCCCCCGCCGGGAGGAAAGAGACCCAGTACTTC; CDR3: CSASPPAGRKETQYF
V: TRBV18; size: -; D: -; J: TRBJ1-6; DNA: TGTGCCAGCTCTGACGTGGGGGGTTCACCCCTCCACTTT; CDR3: CASSDVGGSPLHF
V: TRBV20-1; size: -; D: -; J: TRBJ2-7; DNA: TGCAGTGCTAGGGGCCCCGCAAATGGATTTCCCACCTACGACCAGTACTTC; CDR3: CSARGPANGFPTYDQYF
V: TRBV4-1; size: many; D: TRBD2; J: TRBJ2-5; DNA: TGCGCCAGCAGCCAAACCGCCCTTTTAACCGGGACTAGCGGGAGTCGCTTAGAGACCCAGTACTTC; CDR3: CASSQTALLTGTSGSRLETQYF
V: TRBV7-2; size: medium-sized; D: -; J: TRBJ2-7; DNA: TGTGCCAGCAGCCCACAGGGAGGGGGTATTTACGAGCAGTACTTC; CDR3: CASSPQGGGIYEQYF
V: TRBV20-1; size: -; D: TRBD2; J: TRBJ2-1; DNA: TGCAGTGCGAACCAGCGGGATTCCTACAATGAGCAGTTCTTC; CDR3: CSANQRDSYNEQFF
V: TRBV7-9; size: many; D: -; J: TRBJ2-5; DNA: TGTGCCAGCAGCCGCGATTCAGGAGAGACCCAGTACTTC; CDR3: CASSRDSGETQYF
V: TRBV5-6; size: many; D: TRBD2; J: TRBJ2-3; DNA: TGTGCCAGCAGCTCCCTATGGGGCGGGAGGGCAGATACGCAGTATTTT; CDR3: CASSSLWGGRADTQYF
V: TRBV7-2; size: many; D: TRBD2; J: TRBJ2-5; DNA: TGTGCCAGCAGCCCGCGGGGGACCCTGGGATGGGAGACCCAGTACTTC; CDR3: CASSPRGTLGWETQYF
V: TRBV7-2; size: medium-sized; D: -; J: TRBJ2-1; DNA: TGTGCCAGCAGCTTTTTCAGCGCCCAAAGGGGTGAGCAGTTCTTC; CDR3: CASSFFSAQRGEQFF
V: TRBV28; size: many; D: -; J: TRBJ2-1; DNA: TGTGCCAGCAACGGAGGGGGCGCGTGGAATGAGCAGTTCTTC; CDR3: CASNGGGAWNEQFF
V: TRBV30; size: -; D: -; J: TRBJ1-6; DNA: TGTGCCTGGAGTGTACCCAGGGACCTAGGGACACCCCTCCACTTT; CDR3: CAWSVPRDLGTPLHF
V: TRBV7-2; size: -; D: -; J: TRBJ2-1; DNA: TGTGCCAGCAGCTTAGTTTATCAGCAGTTCTTC; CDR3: CASSLVYQQFF
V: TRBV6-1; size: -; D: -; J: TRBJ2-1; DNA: TGTGCCAGCAGCAAGACTCTTGTGGGACTCTCCTACAATGAGCAGTTCTTC; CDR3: CASSKTLVGLSYNEQFF
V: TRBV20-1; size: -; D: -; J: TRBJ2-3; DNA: TGCAGTGCTAGAGACAACACAGATACGCAGTATTTT; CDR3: CSARDNTDTQYF
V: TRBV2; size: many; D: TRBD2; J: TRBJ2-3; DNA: TGTGCCAGCTCTAAAGGGGTAGCGGGAGGGCCTACAGATACGCAGTATTTT; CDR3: CASSKGVAGGPTDTQYF
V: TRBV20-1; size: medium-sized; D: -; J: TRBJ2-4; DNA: TGCAGTGCTAGGGACGATCTAGCCAAAAACATTCAGTACTTC; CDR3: CSARDDLAKNIQYF
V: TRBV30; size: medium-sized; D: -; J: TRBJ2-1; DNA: TGTGCCTGGAGTGTCTCTCAGCTTTACAATGAGCAGTTCTTC; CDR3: CAWSVSQLYNEQFF
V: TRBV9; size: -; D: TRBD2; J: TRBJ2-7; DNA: TGTGCCAGCAGCCCCCCACTAGCGAGCGTCTACGAGCAGTACTTC; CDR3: CASSPPLASVYEQYF
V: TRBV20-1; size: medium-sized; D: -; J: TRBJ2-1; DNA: TGCAGTGCTAGAGCTCTACAGTCGGTAATGTTCTTC; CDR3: CSARALQSVMFF
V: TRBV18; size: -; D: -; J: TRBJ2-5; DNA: TGTGCCAGCTCACCCTCGTCCAGGGCCCAAGAGACCCAGTACTTC; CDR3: CASSPSSRAQETQYF
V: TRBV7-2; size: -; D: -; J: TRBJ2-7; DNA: TGTGCCAGCAGCTTAGCTAGGGGGTGGAGTGCCTACGAGCAGTACTTC; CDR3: CASSLARGWSAYEQYF
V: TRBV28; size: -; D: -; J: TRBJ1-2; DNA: TGTGCCAGCAGTTTGGGCAGTTTTTCCGCCCCCTACACCTTC; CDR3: CASSLGSFSAPYTF
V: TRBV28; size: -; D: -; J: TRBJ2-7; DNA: TGTGCCAGCAGCTACTTGGCTAGGGCCTACGAGCAGTACTTC; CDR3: CASSYLARAYEQYF
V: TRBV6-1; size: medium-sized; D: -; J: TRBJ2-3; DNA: TGTGCCAGCGAGTCAGGCACAGATACGCAGTATTTT; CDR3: CASESGTDTQYF
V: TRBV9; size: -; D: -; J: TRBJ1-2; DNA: TGTGCCAGCAGCCCCCGGGGGGGGGGCTACACCTTC; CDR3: CASSPRGGGYTF
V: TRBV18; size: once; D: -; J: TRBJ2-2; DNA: TGTGCCAGCTCACCGACTCTGGGGGCGGACACCGGGGAGCTGTTTTTT; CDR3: CASSPTLGADTGELFF
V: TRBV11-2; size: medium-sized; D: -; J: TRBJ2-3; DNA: TGTGCCACCAAACCCCTACTAGGCACAGATACGCAGTATTTT; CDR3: CATKPLLGTDTQYF
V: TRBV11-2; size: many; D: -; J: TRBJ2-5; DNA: TGTGCCAGCAGCCCAGGACCCTACCAAGAGACCCAGTACTTC; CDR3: CASSPGPYQETQYF
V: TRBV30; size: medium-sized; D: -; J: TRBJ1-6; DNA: TGTGCCTGGCGAGACAGTTATAATTCACCCCTCCACTTT; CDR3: CAWRDSYNSPLHF
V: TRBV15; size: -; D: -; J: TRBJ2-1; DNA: TGTGCCACCAGAGATACTACGCATAGCTCCTACAATGAGCAGTTCTTC; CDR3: CATRDTTHSSYNEQFF
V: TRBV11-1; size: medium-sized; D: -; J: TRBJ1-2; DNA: TGTGCCAGCAGCTCTGACCAGCCACCCTATGGCTACACCTTC; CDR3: CASSSDQPPYGYTF
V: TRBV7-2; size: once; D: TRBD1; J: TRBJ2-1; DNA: TGTGCCAGCAGAAGTAACAGGGGGCAAGGGCAGTTCTTC; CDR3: CASRSNRGQGQFF
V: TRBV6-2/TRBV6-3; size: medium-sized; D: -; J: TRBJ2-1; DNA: TGTGCCAGCAGTTACTCTATGGAAAATGAGCAGTTCTTC; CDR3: CASSYSMENEQFF
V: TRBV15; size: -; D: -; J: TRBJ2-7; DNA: TGTGCCACCAGCAGAGATCTGGGGCTCTCCTACGAGCAGTACTTC; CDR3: CATSRDLGLSYEQYF
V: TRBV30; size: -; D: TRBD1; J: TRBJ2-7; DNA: TGTGCCTGGAGTGCAGGACAGGTCTACGAGCAGTACTTC; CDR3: CAWSAGQVYEQYF
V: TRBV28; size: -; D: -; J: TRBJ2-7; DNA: TGTGCCAGCAGTTTGGGCAATCAAGAAAACTACGAGCAGTACTTC; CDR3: CASSLGNQENYEQYF